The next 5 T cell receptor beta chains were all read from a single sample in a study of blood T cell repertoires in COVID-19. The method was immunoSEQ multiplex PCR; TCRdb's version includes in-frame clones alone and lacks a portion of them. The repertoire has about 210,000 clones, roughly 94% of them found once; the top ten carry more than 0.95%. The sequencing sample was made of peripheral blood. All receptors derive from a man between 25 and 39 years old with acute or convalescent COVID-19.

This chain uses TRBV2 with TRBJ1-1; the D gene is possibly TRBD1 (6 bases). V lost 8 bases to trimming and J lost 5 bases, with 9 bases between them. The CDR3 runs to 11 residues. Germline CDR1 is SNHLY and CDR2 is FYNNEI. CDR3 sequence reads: CASGGWTEAFF. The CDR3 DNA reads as TGTGCCAGCGGGGGCTGGACTGAAGCTTTCTTT.

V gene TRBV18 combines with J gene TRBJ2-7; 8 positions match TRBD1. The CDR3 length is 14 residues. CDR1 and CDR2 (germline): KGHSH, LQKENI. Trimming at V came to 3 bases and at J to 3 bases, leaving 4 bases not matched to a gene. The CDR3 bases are TGTGCCAGCTCACCTTTCGGGACAGGCTACGAGCAGTACTTC. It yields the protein CASSPFGTGYEQYF. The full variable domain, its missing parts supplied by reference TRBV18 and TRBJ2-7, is NAGVMQNPRHLVRRRGQEARLRCSPMKGHSHVYWYRQLPEEGLKFMVYLQKENIIDESGMPKERFSAEFPKEGPSILRIQQVVRGDSAAYFCASSPFGTGYEQYFGPGTRLTVT.

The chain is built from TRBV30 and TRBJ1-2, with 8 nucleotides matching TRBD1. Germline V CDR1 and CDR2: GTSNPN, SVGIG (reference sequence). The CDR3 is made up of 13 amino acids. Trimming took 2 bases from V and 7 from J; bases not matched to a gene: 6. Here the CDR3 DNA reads TGTGCCTGGAGTCTCGGACAGGGTATTGGCTACACCTTC. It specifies CAWSLGQGIGYTF.

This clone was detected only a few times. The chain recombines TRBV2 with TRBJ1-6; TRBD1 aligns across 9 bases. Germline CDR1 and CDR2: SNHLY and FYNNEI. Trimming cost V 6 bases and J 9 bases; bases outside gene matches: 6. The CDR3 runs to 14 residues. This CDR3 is CASRPGQGASPLHF. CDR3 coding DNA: TGTGCCAGCAGGCCGGGACAGGGAGCTTCACCCCTCCACTTT.

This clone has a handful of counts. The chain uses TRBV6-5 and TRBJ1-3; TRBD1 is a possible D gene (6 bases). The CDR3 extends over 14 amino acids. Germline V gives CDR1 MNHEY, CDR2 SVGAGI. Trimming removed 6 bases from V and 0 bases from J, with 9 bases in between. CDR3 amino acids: CASRGQHSGNTIYF. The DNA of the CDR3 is TGTGCCAGCAGAGGACAGCACTCTGGAAACACCATATATTTT.